A single sample is the source of the 7 T cell receptor beta chains below, sequenced in a study of quantifying T cell responses using KT2 cells. Study in general: RNA was reverse transcribed with TCR alpha and beta constant-region primers.

A single-stranded UMI oligo with SP2 sequence was ligated to cDNA 3' ends. First-round PCR used approximately 4 cycles and beta primers RC1.1 and RC1.2 covering TRBC1 and TRBC2. TCRdb ran MiXCR on the UMI-ligation and nested PCR reads and lists one entry per CDR3 protein. The data hold 42,000 or so distinct CDR3 sequences, with about 17% observed a single time. Material: PBMCs spiked with cells of the T cell clone KT2. All receptors derive from a human donor.

This sequence joins TRBV12-3 or TRBV12-4 and TRBJ1-1; D ambiguous. The V end lost 6 bases, the J end lost 7 bases, and 12 bases lay between the germline ends. The CDR3 spans 12 residues. This CDR3 is CASRAGMGEAFF. Here the CDR3 DNA reads TGTGCCAGCAGGGCTGGAATGGGTGAAGCTTTCTTT.

The V call is TRBV5-1, the J call TRBJ1-5; possibly TRBD1 for D (6 bases). Germline V gene sequence: CDR1 SGHRS, CDR2 YFSETQ. The germline V and J ends were trimmed by 0 bases and 6 bases, with 10 bases remaining between them. This CDR3 is built from 14 residues. The CDR3 here is CASSLGGQGQPQHF. CDR3 DNA: TGCGCCAGCAGCTTGGGGGGGCAGGGTCAGCCCCAGCATTTT.

This clonotype was seen a handful of times. The J gene is TRBJ2-1, the V gene TRBV5-1; 9 bases agree with TRBD2. J lost 8 bases, V lost 0 bases, and 9 bases had no gene match. Germline V gives CDR1 SGHRS, CDR2 YFSETQ. The CDR3 runs to 16 residues. In nucleotides, the CDR3 is TGCGCCAGCAGCTTGGGTGGACTAGCGAGTGTAGATGAGCAGTTCTTC. Protein product: CASSLGGLASVDEQFF.

This clonotype has a handful of counts. V gene TRBV11-2 combines with J gene TRBJ2-7; the D gene is possibly TRBD1 (6 bases). In germline, CDR1 is SGHAT, CDR2 FQNNGV. This CDR3 contains 13 residues. Deletions cut 0 bases from V and 6 bases from J, with 9 bases between. Here the CDR3 reads CASSLDGRGEQYF. The CDR3 DNA reads TGTGCCAGCAGCTTAGATGGCAGGGGCGAGCAGTACTTC. The full variable domain, completed using reference TRBV11-2 and TRBJ2-7, is EAGVAQSPRYKIIEKRQSVAFWCNPISGHATLYWYQQILGQGPKLLIQFQNNGVVDDSQLPKDRFSAERLKGVDSTLKIQPAKLEDSAVYLCASSLDGRGEQYFGPGTRLTVT.

This clonotype was seen many times. The genes are TRBV5-1 and TRBJ2-3; D is perhaps TRBD1 or TRBD2 (5 bases each). The CDR3 spans 15 residues. CDR1 is SGHRS and CDR2 is YFSETQ in the germline V gene. Trimming removed 1 base at V and 3 bases at J, with 12 bases between. CDR3 protein: CASSLRQGDTDTQYF. CDR3 nucleotide sequence: TGCGCCAGCAGCTTGAGGCAGGGAGATACAGATACGCAGTATTTT.

The CDR3: CASSDSRGRFSPLHF. In nucleotides, the CDR3 is TGTGCCAGCAGTGATTCCAGGGGCCGATTTTCACCCCTCCACTTT. V usage is TRBV2 and J usage is TRBJ1-6; D may be TRBD1 (6 bases). Germline CDR1 reads SNHLY; CDR2 reads FYNNEI. V lost 3 bases and J lost 9, with 15 bases in between. The CDR3 loop spans 15 amino acids.

The table lists this clonotype with many counts. The rearrangement joins TRBV10-3 to TRBJ2-7; the D call may be TRBD1 or TRBD2 (5 bases each). Germline V gives CDR1 ENHRY, CDR2 SYGVKD. V was cut by 0 bases and J by 5 bases, with 8 bases left in between. The CDR3 is made up of 13 amino acids. CDR3 bases: TGTGCCATCAGTGAGTCGAGAGGGGACGAGCAGTACTTC. This gives the protein CAISESRGDEQYF.